A selection of T cell receptor beta chains follows, all from one sample in a study of T cell repertoires in cytomegalovirus infection. TCRdb passed the reads through MiXCR, listing each CDR3 protein once. There are 150,000 to 200,000 distinct CDR3 sequences in the sample; around an eighth occur only once, and around 27% lies in the top ten. The sample taken for sequencing was PBMCs. The receptors were gathered from a human donor in good health (CMV status not recorded). Some clones in this sample may be carry-over from other donors' samples. The CDR3 runs from the conserved cysteine through the conserved F or W. Fields, in order: D gene, J gene, V gene, clone size, CDR3 DNA, CDR3 protein. The D gene is left open where the match is weak. Only part of the rows carry a size: once, few, many, or a class if the clone is expanded.

D: -
J: TRBJ2-3
V: TRBV2
size: -
DNA: TGTGCCACGCATCGTCGGGCAGATACGCAGTATTTT
CDR3: CATHRRADTQYF

D: TRBD1
J: TRBJ1-1
V: TRBV7-2
size: many
DNA: TGTGCCAGCAGCTCACTAAGGGGGCAGGGGGAAGCTTTCTTT
CDR3: CASSSLRGQGEAFF

D: -
J: TRBJ1-2
V: TRBV7-2
size: few
DNA: TGTGCCAGCAGCTTCGACAAAGCCGGTGGCTACACCTTC
CDR3: CASSFDKAGGYTF

D: TRBD1
J: TRBJ1-1
V: TRBV12-5
size: few
DNA: TGTGCTAGTGGTTTGGTAGGGACAGGGGGTGCGACTGAAGCTTTCTTT
CDR3: CASGLVGTGGATEAFF

D: -
J: TRBJ2-1
V: TRBV2
size: -
DNA: TGTGCCAGCAGTGAAGCTGTAGGGTTGGGTGAGCAGTTCTTC
CDR3: CASSEAVGLGEQFF

D: -
J: TRBJ2-1
V: TRBV6-6
size: many
DNA: TGTGCCAGCAGCCCAGAGACAGTATACAATGAGCAGTTCTTC
CDR3: CASSPETVYNEQFF

D: -
J: TRBJ2-7
V: TRBV19
size: many
DNA: TGTGCCAGTCGATTACAGTCCCTCTCCTCCTACGAGCAGTACTTC
CDR3: CASRLQSLSSYEQYF

D: -
J: TRBJ2-5
V: TRBV24-1
size: few
DNA: TGTGCCACCAGTGATTTGGACAGCCGAGAGACCCAGTACTTC
CDR3: CATSDLDSRETQYF

D: -
J: TRBJ2-3
V: TRBV19
size: many
DNA: TGTGCCAGTATGGGGCCAAACACAGATACGCAGTATTTT
CDR3: CASMGPNTDTQYF

D: -
J: TRBJ1-5
V: TRBV7-9
size: -
DNA: TGTGCCAGCAGCCCCGCGGGGTATAAACAGCATTTT
CDR3: CASSPAGYKQHF

D: -
J: TRBJ1-1
V: TRBV4-3
size: -
DNA: TGCGCCAGCAGCCAAGATGCGGGGATGAACACTGAAGCTTTCTTT
CDR3: CASSQDAGMNTEAFF

D: -
J: TRBJ2-3
V: TRBV29-1
size: few
DNA: TGCAGCGCCTGGAATGGAGAAGCGCAGTATTTT
CDR3: CSAWNGEAQYF

D: TRBD1
J: TRBJ1-5
V: TRBV28
size: many
DNA: TGTGCCAGCAGTTTTTGGGACAGTCGACAGCCCCAGCATTTT
CDR3: CASSFWDSRQPQHF

D: -
J: TRBJ2-6
V: TRBV7-2
size: many
DNA: TGTGCCAGCAGCTTAGGGGGTAGCGCTGCTCTGGGGGCCAACGTCCTGACTTTC
CDR3: CASSLGGSAALGANVLTF